The next 30 T cell receptor beta chains were all read from a single sample in a study of blood T cell repertoires in COVID-19. Profiled with immunoSEQ multiplex PCR; TCRdb holds only in-frame clones, not every one. The sample yields about 190,000 clones, approximately 81% seen once. The sample consisted of peripheral blood. These receptor sequences come from a human donor in a cohort sampled during active COVID-19.

A single count supports this clone. This rearrangement joins TRBV11-2 to TRBJ2-3; 8 nucleotides match TRBD1. The germline V gene encodes CDR1 SGHAT and CDR2 FQNNGV. The CDR3 runs to 15 residues. V was pared by 7 bases and J by 7 bases, with 13 bases of the junction left unmatched. CDR3 in amino acids: CASTLTTGGFYTQYF. As DNA, the CDR3 is TGTGCCAGCACCCTGACCACAGGGGGATTTTATACGCAGTATTTT.

The chain is built from TRBV7-9 and TRBJ1-2; the D is unclear. V was shortened by 0 bases and J by 6 bases, with 8 bases between the two germline ends. Germline CDR1 SEHNR, CDR2 FQNEAQ (reference sequence). The CDR3 covers 13 residues. CDR3 DNA sequence: TGTGCCAGCAGCTTAGCTGTCCTTAATGGCTACACCTTC. The encoded protein is CASSLAVLNGYTF.

The chain employs TRBV5-5 and TRBJ1-5, with D possibly TRBD1 on 5 matching bases. The CDR3 runs 16 residues. Germline CDR1 and CDR2: SGHKS and YYEKEE (reference sequence). Trimming removed 4 bases from V and 1 base from J, with 15 bases in between. The CDR3 sequence is CASSVLTGGSNQPQHF. The CDR3 nucleotides read TGTGCCAGCAGCGTGCTTACTGGGGGGAGCAATCAGCCCCAGCATTTT.

This rearrangement joins TRBV5-8 to TRBJ1-5; D call uncertain. Germline V lookup: CDR1 SGHTS, CDR2 YDEGEE. The CDR3 covers 14 residues. Between the trimmed V and J ends, which lost 6 bases and 0 bases, there was a span of 10 bases. CDR3 sequence reads: CASNLYSSNQPQHF. In DNA, the CDR3 is TGTGCCAGCAACCTGTACAGTAGCAATCAGCCCCAGCATTTT.

This clone turned up a few times. The chain links TRBV2 to TRBJ1-2, with a weak D call TRBD1 (6 bases). V lost 6 bases, J lost 5 bases, and 19 bases lay in between. CDR3 length: 15 residues. Germline CDR1 reads SNHLY; CDR2 reads FYNNEI. The CDR3 region is CASRLDKGEWYGYTF. CDR3 bases: TGTGCCAGCAGGCTCGACAAGGGGGAGTGGTATGGCTACACCTTC.

In DNA, the CDR3 is TGTGCCAGCAGCTTAGCTGTAGTAGCAACAGATACGCAGTATTTT. Amino acid sequence: CASSLAVVATDTQYF. The gene calls are TRBV7-9 and TRBJ2-3; D gene ambiguous. V was cut by 0 bases and J by 3 bases, with 10 bases left in between. CDR3 size: 15 residues. From germline, CDR1 is SEHNR and CDR2 FQNEAQ (reference sequence).

The chain links TRBV5-8 to TRBJ2-5; D perhaps matches TRBD1 (6 bases). The CDR3 covers 16 residues. V lost 5 bases, J lost 2 bases, and 19 bases lay in between. Germline V gene data show CDR1 as SGHTS and CDR2 as YDEGEE. This CDR3 is CASRSLQQGWQETQYF. Written as DNA, the CDR3 is TGTGCCAGCAGATCCTTACAGCAGGGGTGGCAAGAGACCCAGTACTTC. The full variable domain, in which reference TRBV5-8 and TRBJ2-5 provide the parts outside the CDR3, is EAGVTQSPTHLIKTRGQQATLRCSPISGHTSVYWYQQALGLGLQFLLWYDEGEERNRGNFPPRFSGRQFPNYSSELNVNALELEDSALYLCASRSLQQGWQETQYFGPGTRLLVL.

This chain connects TRBV29-1 to TRBJ1-1; 11 bases are shared with TRBD1. The CDR3 is 13 amino acids. J gave up 4 bases and V 6 bases, and 4 bases lay outside the gene matches. Germline lookup yields CDR1 SQVTM and CDR2 ANQGSEA. The CDR3 reads CSVGTGGLTEAFF. DNA of the CDR3: TGCAGCGTCGGGACAGGGGGGCTCACTGAAGCTTTCTTT.

The chain combines TRBV7-9 with TRBJ2-5; 7 bases map to TRBD2. The CDR3 contains 15 residues. V lost 5 bases to trimming and J lost 5 bases; unmatched junction nucleotides: 11. Germline V gene sequence: CDR1 SEHNR, CDR2 FQNEAQ (reference sequence). The CDR3 sequence: CASSPGGSGQETQYF. DNA of the CDR3: TGTGCCAGCAGCCCCGGGGGGTCAGGGCAGGAGACCCAGTACTTC.

CDR3 sequence reads: CASSPPGQGLNTIYF. Here the CDR3 DNA reads TGTGCCAGCAGTCCGCCGGGACAGGGCCTTAACACCATATATTTT. The V and J genes are TRBV28 and TRBJ1-3; 9 bases line up with TRBD1. This CDR3 is built from 15 residues. Trimming removed 5 bases from V and 7 bases from J; junction bases left unmatched: 9. Germline V gene lookup returns CDR1 MDHEN and CDR2 SYDVKM. The whole variable domain, remainder taken from reference TRBV28 and TRBJ1-3, is DVKVTQSSRYLVKRTGEKVFLECVQDMDHENMFWYRQDPGLGLRLIYFSYDVKMKEKGDIPEGYSVSREKKERFSLILESASTNQTSMYLCASSPPGQGLNTIYFGEGSWLTVV.

The chain joins TRBV5-1 to TRBJ2-7, with 7 bases identical to TRBD1. Germline V gene sequence: CDR1 SGHRS, CDR2 YFSETQ. The CDR3 totals 13 residues. V was clipped by 4 bases and J by 3 bases; unmatched bases: 4. The CDR3 spells CASSPGQIYEQYF. As DNA, the CDR3 is TGCGCCAGCAGCCCGGGACAGATCTACGAGCAGTACTTC.

The chain carries TRBV7-9 and TRBJ1-6; unclear D gene. The CDR3 loop spans 12 amino acids. CDR1 SEHNR and CDR2 FQNEAQ come from the germline V gene (reference sequence). The V gene lost 1 base and the J gene lost 9 bases, with 4 bases spanning the gap. This CDR3 is CASSLVLSPLHF. The CDR3 region has the DNA TGTGCCAGCAGCTTAGTACTTTCACCCCTCCACTTT. The variable domain in full, with the rest retrieved from reference TRBV7-9 and TRBJ1-6, is DTGVSQNPRHKITKRGQNVTFRCDPISEHNRLYWYRQTLGQGPEFLTYFQNEAQLEKSRLLSDRFSAERPKGSFSTLEIQRTEQGDSAMYLCASSLVLSPLHFGNGTRLTVT.

The chain is built from TRBV30 and TRBJ2-2, with D maybe TRBD2 (7 bases). From germline, CDR1 is GTSNPN and CDR2 SVGIG (reference sequence). The CDR3 covers 14 residues. With 0 bases removed from V and 6 bases from J, the gap between germline ends came to 11 bases. CDR3 sequence (DNA): TGTGCCTGGAGTGTTGGGGGGGCTTCCGGGGAGCTGTTTTTT. It specifies CAWSVGGASGELFF.

This chain connects TRBV6-5 to TRBJ1-3; TRBD1 agrees at 7 bases. Trimming removed 5 bases from V and 5 bases from J; junction bases left unmatched: 3. Per the germline V gene, CDR1 is MNHEY and CDR2 is SVGAGI. The CDR3 is 13 residues long. As DNA, the CDR3 is TGTGCCAGCAGTACGGGACAGCGAAACACCATATATTTT. This gives the protein CASSTGQRNTIYF.

J is TRBJ2-3 and V is TRBV7-9; 7 bases match TRBD2. V trimming: 5 bases; J trimming: 6 bases; junction bases outside the gene matches: 14. Germline V CDR1 and CDR2: SEHNR, FQNEAQ (reference sequence). The CDR3 contains 16 residues. Here the CDR3 DNA reads TGTGCCAGCAGCCCACCTGGCGGGAGAGTGGGGGATACGCAGTATTTT. The encoded protein is CASSPPGGRVGDTQYF.

This chain uses TRBV5-1 with TRBJ2-3; 16 bases match TRBD2. CDR3 length: 17 amino acids. CDR1 SGHRS and CDR2 YFSETQ come from the germline V gene. Trimming cost V 4 bases and J 2 bases; bases outside gene matches: 4. The CDR3 DNA reads as TGCGCCAGCAGCCCGGGACTAGCGGGAGGGGCCACAGATACGCAGTATTTT. Translating gives CASSPGLAGGATDTQYF.

The chain employs TRBV7-2 and TRBJ2-3; 12 nucleotides match TRBD2. The germline CDR1 and CDR2 sequences are SGHTA and FQGNSA. This CDR3 has 15 amino acids. V lost 5 bases to trimming and J lost 6 bases; unmatched junction nucleotides: 6. The CDR3 DNA reads as TGTGCCAGCAGCCCGACTAGCGGGAGAACGGATACGCAGTATTTT. As protein: CASSPTSGRTDTQYF.

This rearrangement joins TRBV7-9 to TRBJ1-1; D is possibly TRBD1 (6 bases). The CDR3 has 14 residues. The germline V gene has CDR1 SEHNR and CDR2 FQNEAQ (reference sequence). Trimming took off 10 bases at V and 0 bases at J, with 15 bases between the two ends. The DNA for the CDR3 is TGTGCCACCAAACGGACAGATTTGAACACTGAAGCTTTCTTT. The encoded protein is CATKRTDLNTEAFF.

The chain uses TRBV3-1 (or the pseudogene TRBV3-2) and TRBJ1-1; a weak D match, TRBD1 (5 bases). With 3 bases removed from V and 10 bases from J, the gap between germline ends came to 12 bases. Germline assignment: CDR1 LGHDT and CDR2 YNNKEL (reference sequence). This CDR3 is 12 amino acids long. The CDR3 nucleotides read TGTGCCAGCAGCCAGCATACGGGGGTAGCTTTCTTT. It codes for CASSQHTGVAFF.

The rearrangement joins TRBV19 to TRBJ1-2, with D perhaps matching TRBD1 (6 bases). Germline CDR1 and CDR2: LNHDA and SQIVND (reference sequence). Trimming took off 7 bases at V and 5 bases at J, with 14 bases between the two ends. This CDR3 is 13 amino acids long. CDR3 sequence (DNA): TGTGCCAGTAAGCACAGGGAGAGGTATGGCTACACCTTC. It translates to CASKHRERYGYTF.

This clone was picked up a small number of times. The V call is TRBV7-9, the J call TRBJ1-1, with D perhaps matching TRBD1 (5 bases). This CDR3 comprises 12 residues. Trimming pared 1 base from V and 11 bases from J, leaving 11 bases between. Germline assignment: CDR1 SEHNR and CDR2 FQNEAQ (reference sequence). This chain's CDR3 is CASSLDVGPAFF. CDR3 sequence (DNA): TGTGCCAGCAGCTTAGATGTGGGGCCGGCTTTCTTT.

The chain carries TRBV7-3 and TRBJ2-2, with D uncertain. Germline V CDR1 and CDR2: SGHTA, FQGTGA. This CDR3 is built from 13 residues. The V end lost 5 bases, the J end lost 6 bases, and 10 bases lay between the germline ends. The CDR3 DNA follows: TGTGCCAGCAGCCCAGATGTATCCGGGGAGCTGTTTTTT. It encodes CASSPDVSGELFF.

The rearrangement links TRBV6-2 or TRBV6-3 to TRBJ2-2; 8 bases are shared with TRBD2. V lost 4 bases, J lost 4 bases, and 5 bases stayed unmatched. The CDR3 extends over 15 amino acids. Germline values: CDR1 MNHEY, CDR2 SVGEGT. DNA of the CDR3: TGTGCCAGCAGTTCGCCTAGCGGGTTCACCGGGGAGCTGTTTTTT. Its translation: CASSSPSGFTGELFF.

V gene TRBV21-1 combines with J gene TRBJ2-1; the D call of TRBD2 is as the table states it, not checked on the DNA. TRBV21-1 is tagged as a pseudogene. The CDR3 is 12 amino acids. The CDR3 region is CATPISCHEQFF. In DNA form, the CDR3 reads TGTGCCACCCCCATTAGTTGCCATGAGCAGTTCTTC.

The chain has TRBV6-5 and TRBJ1-1; D is ambiguous. Trimming removed 6 bases from V and 5 bases from J, with 13 bases in between. Per the germline V gene, CDR1 is MNHEY and CDR2 is SVGAGI. The CDR3 spans 13 residues. DNA for the CDR3: TGTGCCAGCAGGACGGGTCTATGGACTGAAGCTTTCTTT. Amino acids: CASRTGLWTEAFF.

The V and J genes are TRBV7-9 and TRBJ2-1; 7 bases map to TRBD1. Per germline, CDR1 SEHNR and CDR2 FQNEAQ (reference sequence). The CDR3 runs to 15 residues. The V and J ends lost 5 bases and 4 bases, in that order; junction bases with no gene match: 8. As DNA, the CDR3 is TGTGCCAGCAGCAGATCCGGGACAGAATACAATGAGCAGTTCTTC. It is translated as CASSRSGTEYNEQFF.

The chain employs TRBV19 and TRBJ2-1; D gene uncertain. This CDR3 contains 15 residues. V gave up 2 bases and J gave up 0 bases, with 8 bases separating them. Per germline, CDR1 LNHDA and CDR2 SQIVND (reference sequence). CDR3 amino acids: CASSIRWSSYNEQFF. The CDR3 DNA is TGTGCCAGTAGTATAAGGTGGAGCTCCTACAATGAGCAGTTCTTC.

This clone was observed once. The chain links TRBV5-5 to TRBJ1-2; the match to TRBD1 covers 7 bases. This CDR3 has 15 amino acids. Germline V lookup: CDR1 SGHKS, CDR2 YYEKEE (reference sequence). The V segment lost 3 bases and the J segment 8 bases; nucleotides outside the gene matches: 13. CDR3 DNA sequence: TGTGCCAGCAGCTCCGGGACAGACTCCTCCGGGGGCTACACCTTC. Translated: CASSSGTDSSGGYTF.

V usage is TRBV5-1 and J usage is TRBJ2-3; 9 nucleotides match TRBD2. The CDR3 covers 16 residues. Germline V gene sequence: CDR1 SGHRS, CDR2 YFSETQ. V was clipped by 0 bases and J by 2 bases; unmatched bases: 4. The CDR3 nucleotides are TGCGCCAGCAGCTTGGACAGCGGGGGGACCACAGATACGCAGTATTTT. Amino acids: CASSLDSGGTTDTQYF. Full variable domain (outside the CDR3, taken from reference TRBV5-1 and TRBJ2-3): KAGVTQTPRYLIKTRGQQVTLSCSPISGHRSVSWYQQTPGQGLQFLFEYFSETQRNKGNFPGRFSGRQFSNSRSEMNVSTLELGDSALYLCASSLDSGGTTDTQYFGPGTRLTVL.

V is TRBV6-1 and J is TRBJ2-3; a weak D match, TRBD2 (5 bases). The CDR3 sequence is 13 residues long. Germline V lookup: CDR1 MNHNS, CDR2 SASEGT. Trimming took 3 bases from V and 11 from J, leaving 15 bases between them. In nucleotides, the CDR3 is TGTGCCAGCAGTGATGGGAGTTTTGGTGAGCAGTATTTT. Translation gives CASSDGSFGEQYF.